This TCR beta chain was observed in a study of CD8 T cells in ankylosing spondylitis. Study-level results: Disease-linked clones, CD8+, were relatively rare in peripheral blood. Several of the motif variants were reported before in synovial fluid and blood from reactive arthritis. A TCR beta motif of 7 to 9 highly homologous variants seemed to mark ankylosing spondylitis blood. Significant enrichment of disease-linked clones was reportedly seen in matched ankylosing spondylitis synovial fluid.

Quantitative 5'-RACE with molecular barcodes was used to make the TCR beta libraries. TCRdb reanalysed the 5' RACE reads using MiXCR and keeps one entry per CDR3 protein. The data show roughly 700,000 distinct CDR3 sequences, with 15% to 20% seen just once and around 20% held by the top ten. This clonotype was observed a handful of times. Its matching antigen is unknown. Deletions cut 5 bases from V and 1 base from J, with 15 bases between. This CDR3 comprises 15 residues. Germline V gives CDR1 SGHVS, CDR2 FQNEAQ. The sample was blood, either unsorted or a sorted T cell fraction (not recorded which). This TCR derives from a male donor with ankylosing spondylitis. This chain uses TRBV7-8 with TRBJ2-7; weak D call: TRBD1 (6 bases). CDR3 sequence reads: CASSLIEDSSYEQYF. CDR3 DNA: TGTGCCAGCAGCCTAATTGAGGACAGTTCCTACGAGCAGTACTTC.